These T cell receptor beta chains were read from a single sample in a study of control samples from healthy donors and cancer patients. Some clones are missing from TCRdb's copy, which holds only in-frame ones; the method was immunoSEQ multiplex PCR. The sample has 100,000 to 120,000 clones, around 89% seen once. What was sequenced was PBMCs. The source is a woman aged 60-75 years with lung cancer. The CDR3 runs from the conserved cysteine through the conserved F or W. A D gene is named only where the DNA matches it firmly. A row's size may be missing; if present it is once, few, many or a size class.

cdr3_aa	cdr3_nt	cdr3_length	clone_size	j_call	d_call	v_call
CASSRRTGVEQFF	TGCGCCAGCAGCCGTCGGACAGGGGTTGAGCAGTTCTTC	13	NA	TRBJ2-1	TRBD1	TRBV4-3
CASSWGQGNTEAFF	TGTGCCAGCAGTTGGGGACAGGGGAACACTGAAGCTTTCTTT	14	NA	TRBJ1-1	TRBD1	TRBV28
CATSDADPGLRNEQFF	TGTGCCACCAGTGACGCCGACCCGGGTCTTCGCAATGAGCAGTTCTTC	16	NA	TRBJ2-1	NA	TRBV24-1
CASSQQGPHNEQFF	TGCGCCAGCAGCCAACAAGGGCCCCACAATGAGCAGTTCTTC	14	NA	TRBJ2-1	NA	TRBV4-3
CASSLRGANVLTF	TGTGCCAGCAGCTTGAGAGGGGCCAACGTCCTGACTTTC	13	few	TRBJ2-6	NA	TRBV13
CSARSSYEQYF	TGCAGTGCTAGGTCCAGCTACGAGCAGTACTTC	11	NA	TRBJ2-7	NA	TRBV20-1
CASSIGAGVSSTGELFF	TGTGCCAGTAGTATTGGAGCGGGAGTATCCTCCACCGGGGAGCTGTTTTTT	17	NA	TRBJ2-2	TRBD2	TRBV19
CASSGTSGGLQVF	TGTGCCAGCAGTGGGACTAGCGGGGGACTACAGGTCTTC	13	NA	TRBJ2-1	TRBD2	TRBV2
CASGRTGRDTEAFF	TGTGCCAGTGGACGGACAGGGAGGGACACTGAAGCTTTCTTT	14	NA	TRBJ1-1	TRBD1	TRBV19
CASSLGILEGLDEQFF	TGCGCCAGCAGCTTGGGAATATTAGAGGGTCTGGATGAGCAGTTCTTC	16	NA	TRBJ2-1	NA	TRBV5-1
CASSPKTSKWGEGVETEAFF	TGCGCCAGCAGCCCTAAGACATCGAAGTGGGGGGAAGGGGTGGAAACTGAAGCTTTCTTT	20	NA	TRBJ1-1	NA	TRBV4-1
CASNPTGEVRSYNEQFF	TGTGCCAGCAACCCGACAGGGGAAGTGAGGTCCTACAATGAGCAGTTCTTC	17	once	TRBJ2-1	TRBD1	TRBV4-2
CASSLRETNTEAFF	TGTGCCAGCAGCTTAAGGGAAACGAACACTGAAGCTTTCTTT	14	NA	TRBJ1-1	NA	TRBV11-1
CASRTLGREFYGYTF	TGTGCCAGCAGAACCCTCGGGCGTGAATTTTATGGCTACACCTTC	15	NA	TRBJ1-2	NA	TRBV6-5
CASSLGTQGVETQYF	TGTGCCAGCAGCCTCGGGACTCAGGGGGTAGAGACCCAGTACTTC	15	NA	TRBJ2-5	NA	TRBV11-1
CASSQGLAGHNEQFF	TGTGCCAGCAGCCAGGGACTAGCGGGGCACAATGAGCAGTTCTTC	15	once	TRBJ2-1	TRBD2	TRBV6-2/TRBV6-3
CASSQAVYSGNTIYF	TGTGCCAGCAGCCAAGCAGTGTACTCTGGAAACACCATATATTTT	15	NA	TRBJ1-3	NA	TRBV3-1/TRBV3-2
CASSGYSGGSPFYNEQFF	TGTGCCAGCAGCGGGTATAGTGGGGGGTCCCCCTTCTACAATGAGCAGTTCTTC	18	NA	TRBJ2-1	NA	TRBV9
CASSATATSTDTQYF	TGTGCCAGCAGCGCGACAGCGACTAGCACAGATACGCAGTATTTT	15	NA	TRBJ2-3	NA	TRBV9
CASSSSRPGPASSFYEQYF	TGCGCCAGCAGCTCTTCGAGACCAGGGCCCGCTAGTTCTTTCTACGAGCAGTACTTC	19	NA	TRBJ2-7	NA	TRBV5-1
CASSLAGEDTEAFF	TGCGCCAGCAGCTTGGCTGGGGAGGACACTGAAGCTTTCTTT	14	NA	TRBJ1-1	NA	TRBV5-1
CASSLGGGGKLFF	TGTGCCAGCAGTTTAGGAGGTGGGGGCAAACTGTTTTTT	13	NA	TRBJ1-4	NA	TRBV27
CASMMVLAGGQYF	TGTGCCAGCATGATGGTGCTAGCGGGAGGGCAGTACTTC	13	NA	TRBJ2-7	TRBD2	TRBV6-5
CASSLGGTPYKGEQFF	TGTGCCAGCAGCTTAGGCGGGACTCCCTATAAGGGTGAGCAGTTCTTC	16	NA	TRBJ2-1	NA	TRBV13
CASSDNGEQFF	TGTGCCAGCAGTGACAACGGTGAGCAGTTCTTC	11	NA	TRBJ2-1	NA	TRBV6-1
CASSQDRANQDTEAFF	TGCGCCAGCAGCCAAGATCGAGCAAACCAGGACACTGAAGCTTTCTTT	16	NA	TRBJ1-1	NA	TRBV4-1
CASRGSGQGLSYEQYF	TGTGCCAGCAGGGGATCGGGACAGGGCCTCTCCTACGAGCAGTACTTC	16	NA	TRBJ2-7	TRBD1	TRBV27
CASSPTGLGNEKLFF	TGTGCCAGCTCACCCACAGGGTTGGGGAATGAAAAACTGTTTTTT	15	NA	TRBJ1-4	NA	TRBV18
CATSATGAANNSPLHF	TGTGCCACCAGTGCGACAGGGGCGGCGAATAATTCACCCCTCCACTTT	16	NA	TRBJ1-6	TRBD1	TRBV24-1
CASSSTSYYEQYF	TGTGCCAGCAGCTCCACTTCCTACTACGAGCAGTACTTC	13	NA	TRBJ2-7	NA	TRBV7-2
CASSATDGPTEAFF	TGTGCCAGCAGTGCCACGGACGGTCCCACTGAAGCTTTCTTT	14	NA	TRBJ1-1	NA	TRBV2
CASSYRPSKPYEQYF	TGTGCCAGCAGCTACCGGCCCTCAAAGCCCTACGAGCAGTACTTC	15	NA	TRBJ2-7	NA	TRBV6-5
CASMKTENTGELFF	TGTGCCAGCATGAAGACGGAGAACACCGGGGAGCTGTTTTTT	14	once	TRBJ2-2	NA	TRBV2
CAIHGGEKDTGELFF	TGTGCCATCCATGGAGGGGAGAAGGACACCGGGGAGCTGTTTTTT	15	NA	TRBJ2-2	NA	TRBV10-3
CAWKAGTLNTEAFF	TGTGCCTGGAAGGCCGGGACCTTAAACACTGAAGCTTTCTTT	14	NA	TRBJ1-1	NA	TRBV30
CATSDLGRRQYF	TGTGCCACCAGTGATTTAGGCAGGCGGCAGTACTTC	12	once	TRBJ2-7	NA	TRBV24-1
CASSRSQGQGGEQYF	TGTGCCAGCTCACGATCCCAGGGACAGGGCGGCGAGCAGTACTTC	15	NA	TRBJ2-7	TRBD1	TRBV18
CASSTRLAGGWSYNEQFF	TGTGCCAGCAGTACCAGACTAGCGGGGGGTTGGTCCTACAATGAGCAGTTCTTC	18	once	TRBJ2-1	TRBD2	TRBV6-2/TRBV6-3
CASSFGQVGFEAFF	TGTGCCAGCAGCTTTGGACAGGTGGGGTTTGAAGCTTTCTTT	14	NA	TRBJ1-1	TRBD1	TRBV11-3
CASSLQGLADSYNEQFF	TGCGCCAGCAGCTTGCAGGGACTAGCAGACTCCTACAATGAGCAGTTCTTC	17	NA	TRBJ2-1	TRBD2	TRBV5-1
CASTVWNQPQHF	TGTGCCAGCACAGTTTGGAATCAGCCCCAGCATTTT	12	NA	TRBJ1-5	NA	TRBV6-5
CASSSGGAGEDGYTF	TGCGCCAGCAGCTCCGGCGGTGCAGGGGAGGATGGCTACACCTTC	15	NA	TRBJ1-2	NA	TRBV5-1
CSVAQAAYNEQFF	TGCAGCGTTGCACAGGCTGCGTACAATGAGCAGTTCTTC	13	once	TRBJ2-1	NA	TRBV29-1
CASSLAVAGNEKLFF	TGTGCCAGCAGCTTAGCGGTGGCGGGGAATGAAAAACTGTTTTTT	15	once	TRBJ1-4	NA	TRBV7-2
CASSMGQASYEQYF	TGTGCCAGCAGCATGGGACAGGCCTCCTACGAGCAGTACTTC	14	once	TRBJ2-7	TRBD1	TRBV7-2
CASTYLGQGFNQPQHF	TGTGCCAGTACCTACCTCGGCCAGGGGTTCAATCAGCCCCAGCATTTT	16	NA	TRBJ1-5	NA	TRBV19
CASSPDRVYEQYF	TGCGCCAGCAGCCCGGACAGGGTCTACGAGCAGTACTTC	13	few	TRBJ2-7	TRBD1	TRBV5-1
CASSLGPQYQPQHF	TGTGCCAGCAGCCTGGGCCCGCAGTATCAGCCCCAGCATTTT	14	NA	TRBJ1-5	NA	TRBV5-6
CASRAIGTGSEKLFF	TGTGCCAGCAGGGCCATCGGGACAGGGTCAGAAAAACTGTTTTTT	15	once	TRBJ1-4	TRBD1	TRBV6-5
CASQIAGVRTDTQYF	TGTGCCAGTCAGATAGCGGGAGTTAGAACAGATACGCAGTATTTT	15	few	TRBJ2-3	TRBD2	TRBV19
CASSDPGLTEAFF	TGTGCCAGCAGTGATCCAGGGTTAACTGAAGCTTTCTTT	13	NA	TRBJ1-1	NA	TRBV6-1
CASSTRGTGGTEAFF	TGTGCCAGTAGTACTAGGGGGACAGGGGGCACTGAAGCTTTCTTT	15	NA	TRBJ1-1	TRBD1	TRBV19
CASSRGAGGEQYF	TGTGCCAGCAGTAGGGGGGCGGGCGGCGAGCAGTACTTC	13	NA	TRBJ2-7	NA	TRBV7-2
CASSVVVEAGELFF	TGTGCCAGCAGCGTAGTTGTAGAGGCCGGGGAGCTGTTTTTT	14	NA	TRBJ2-2	NA	TRBV9
CASSLGEAGELFF	TGTGCCAGCAGCTTAGGGGAAGCCGGGGAGCTGTTTTTT	13	NA	TRBJ2-2	NA	TRBV11-1
CASSQGAMNTEAFF	TGCGCCAGCAGCCAGGGGGCTATGAACACTGAAGCTTTCTTT	14	NA	TRBJ1-1	TRBD1	TRBV5-1
CASSLVGTELYGYTF	TGTGCCAGCAGCTTGGTTGGGACAGAACTCTATGGCTACACCTTC	15	NA	TRBJ1-2	TRBD1	TRBV5-5